This passage covers 14 T cell receptor beta chains from one sample sequenced in a study of blood T cell repertoires in COVID-19. Using immunoSEQ multiplex PCR, the repertoire was profiled, and TCRdb retains in-frame clones only, with some absent. The sample gives more than 110,000 clones, approximately 90% of which show up once; roughly 9.6% is in the top ten. Sequenced sample: peripheral blood. The receptor source for this set is a woman of 80 years or more with acute or convalescent COVID-19.

V gene TRBV7-8 combines with J gene TRBJ2-1, with 8 bases that match TRBD1. The V segment lost 3 bases and the J segment 7 bases; nucleotides outside the gene matches: 5. This CDR3 region has 14 residues. Germline CDR1 SGHVS, CDR2 FQNEAQ. CDR3 sequence reads: CASSLGTGRNEQFF. As DNA, the CDR3 is TGTGCCAGCAGCTTGGGGACAGGCCGAAATGAGCAGTTCTTC.

The J gene is TRBJ1-2, the V gene TRBV21-1; TRBD1 was called by the table and not checked on the DNA. TRBV21-1 is marked as a pseudogene. This CDR3 region has 13 residues. This CDR3 is CASIRDITYGYTF. CDR3 bases: TGTGCCAGCATACGGGACATCACCTATGGCTACACCTTC.

This clone was detected a few times. This rearrangement joins TRBV7-8 to TRBJ1-1; unclear D gene. V lost 1 base to trimming and J lost 3 bases, with 6 bases between them. Germline CDR1 and CDR2: SGHVS and FQNEAQ. The CDR3 runs 13 residues. CDR3 coding DNA: TGTGCCAGCAGCTTAGTGCCGGACACTGAAGCTTTCTTT. It is translated as CASSLVPDTEAFF. Using reference TRBV7-8 and TRBJ1-1 for the parts outside the CDR3, the full variable domain is GAGVSQSPRYKVAKRGQDVALRCDPISGHVSLFWYQQALGQGPEFLTYFQNEAQLDKSGLPSDRFFAERPEGSVSTLKIQRTQQEDSAVYLCASSLVPDTEAFFGQGTRLTVV.

The V and J genes are TRBV7-3 and TRBJ2-5; D not certain. There are 12 residues in the CDR3. CDR1 and CDR2 from the germline V gene are SGHTA and FQGTGA. The ends were cut back, 2 bases at V and 5 bases at J, with 6 bases in the middle. The CDR3 DNA is TGTGCCAGCAGCTTAGTCGGTGAGACCCAGTACTTC. It encodes CASSLVGETQYF.

V usage is TRBV7-9 and J usage is TRBJ2-1; unclear D gene. Germline-derived CDR1 and CDR2 are SEHNR and FQNEAQ (reference sequence). V was cut by 1 base and J by 6 bases, with 16 bases left in between. This CDR3 has 16 residues. The CDR3 sequence is CASSLVFQRTLNEQFF. The CDR3 bases are TGTGCCAGCAGCTTAGTTTTTCAGCGCACTCTCAATGAGCAGTTCTTC. Supplemented by reference TRBV7-9 and TRBJ2-1, the full variable domain reads DTGVSQNPRHKITKRGQNVTFRCDPISEHNRLYWYRQTLGQGPEFLTYFQNEAQLEKSRLLSDRFSAERPKGSFSTLEIQRTEQGDSAMYLCASSLVFQRTLNEQFFGPGTRLTVL.

The V and J genes are TRBV7-3 and TRBJ2-5, with 13 positions matching TRBD2. Unmatched junction bases numbered 5, after V lost 5 bases and J lost 5 bases. The CDR3 is 15 amino acids. Germline loops: CDR1 SGHTA, CDR2 FQGTGA. CDR3 loop: CASSLGLAGLETQYF. The CDR3 DNA is TGTGCCAGCAGCCTGGGACTAGCGGGGTTGGAGACCCAGTACTTC.

This sequence joins TRBV29-1 and TRBJ1-4; no reliable D call. In germline, CDR1 is SQVTM, CDR2 ANQGSEA. V lost 4 bases and J 7 bases, leaving 10 bases between the germline ends. The length of the CDR3 is 12 residues. For the CDR3, the DNA is TGCAGCGTTGGGGGAGGCACTGAAAAACTGTTTTTT. Protein: CSVGGGTEKLFF.

This sequence joins TRBV7-2 and TRBJ2-5; TRBD2 aligns across 15 bases. Germline CDR1 and CDR2: SGHTA and FQGNSA. The J segment lost 5 bases and the V segment lost 2 bases, leaving 12 bases of the junction unmatched. The CDR3 extends over 19 amino acids. CDR3 residues: CASSLRPRTSGGAVETQYF. The DNA for the CDR3 is TGTGCCAGCAGCTTACGCCCCCGGACTAGCGGGGGGGCCGTGGAGACCCAGTACTTC.

The genes are TRBV25-1 and TRBJ1-4; a possible D gene is TRBD1 (6 bases). CDR1 and CDR2 from the germline V gene are MGHDK and SYGVNS. Trimming cost V 1 base and J 7 bases, with 19 bases left between them. The CDR3 extends over 17 amino acids. The CDR3 DNA follows: TGTGCCAGCAGTGAATGGCTTGGTAACACCAGGGGTGAAAAACTGTTTTTT. Translated, it gives CASSEWLGNTRGEKLFF.

This chain links TRBV29-1 with TRBJ2-3; TRBD2 is a possible D gene (7 bases). The CDR3 contains 13 residues. Germline values: CDR1 SQVTM, CDR2 ANQGSEA. The CDR3 coding sequence is TGCAGTACCAAGGGGGGGAAGGGAGATACGCAGTATTTT. Protein product: CSTKGGKGDTQYF.

The chain has TRBV30 and TRBJ2-4; D possibly corresponds to TRBD1 (6 bases). Germline V gene lookup returns CDR1 GTSNPN and CDR2 SVGIG (reference sequence). Trimming took off 4 bases at V and 7 bases at J, with 11 bases between the two ends. There are 12 residues in the CDR3. CDR3 coding DNA: TGTGCCTGGAACAGGCAGGGGAACATTCAGTACTTC. This gives the protein CAWNRQGNIQYF.

This chain connects TRBV10-3 to TRBJ1-2; 8 bases match TRBD1. This CDR3 comprises 15 residues. Germline-derived CDR1 and CDR2 are ENHRY and SYGVKD. J gave up 4 bases and V 4 bases, and 8 bases lay outside the gene matches. CDR3 in amino acids: CAISGAGGPRYGYTF. DNA for the CDR3: TGTGCCATCAGTGGGGCAGGGGGCCCCCGCTATGGCTACACCTTC.

The chain carries TRBV6-2 or TRBV6-3 and TRBJ2-5; perhaps TRBD2 as D (5 bases). Trimming cost V 0 bases and J 4 bases, with 12 bases left between them. There are 15 residues in the CDR3. Germline lookup yields CDR1 MNHEY and CDR2 SVGEGT. This CDR3 is CASSYSKGRGETQYF. For the CDR3, the DNA is TGTGCCAGCAGTTACTCTAAGGGTCGGGGAGAGACCCAGTACTTC.

The J gene is TRBJ1-1, the V gene TRBV5-1; 9 bases map to TRBD1. In germline, CDR1 is SGHRS, CDR2 YFSETQ. Trimming at V came to 2 bases and at J to 10 bases, leaving 12 bases not matched to a gene. The CDR3 is made up of 15 amino acids. CDR3 in amino acids: CASSFEQGAGWGAFF. The DNA for the CDR3 is TGCGCCAGCAGCTTCGAACAGGGGGCCGGGTGGGGAGCTTTCTTT.